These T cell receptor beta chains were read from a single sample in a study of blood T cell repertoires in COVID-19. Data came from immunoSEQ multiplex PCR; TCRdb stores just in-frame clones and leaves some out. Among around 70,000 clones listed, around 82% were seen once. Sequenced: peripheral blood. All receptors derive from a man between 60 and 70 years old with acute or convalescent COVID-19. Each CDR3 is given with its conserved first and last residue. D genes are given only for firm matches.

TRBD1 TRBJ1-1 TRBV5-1 CASSSSGGNTEAFF
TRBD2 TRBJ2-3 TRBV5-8 CASSLAGVTDTQYF
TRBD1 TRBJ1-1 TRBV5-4 CASSAGTGIAEAFF
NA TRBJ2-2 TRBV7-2 CASSLTGVANTGELFF
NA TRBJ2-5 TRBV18 CASSKQGSETQYF
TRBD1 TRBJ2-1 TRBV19 CASTDPGQGYNEQFF
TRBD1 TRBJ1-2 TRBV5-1 CASSAQGDGYTF
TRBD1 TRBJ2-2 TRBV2 CASSRQGAVGELFF
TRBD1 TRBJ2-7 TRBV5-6 CASSLGQGHEQYF
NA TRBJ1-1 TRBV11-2 CASSSPQGRHTEAFF
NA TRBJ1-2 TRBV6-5 CASIPGMHGYTF
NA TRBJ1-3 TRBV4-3 CASSQALSGIPGNTIYF
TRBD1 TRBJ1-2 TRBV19 CASSIPNRGDYGYTF
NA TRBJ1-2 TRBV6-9 CASSTILWLYGYTF
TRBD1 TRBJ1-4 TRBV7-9 CASSPTRGKDEKLFF
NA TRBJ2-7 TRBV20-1 CSARRTYEQYF
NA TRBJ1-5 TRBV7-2 CASSLSYSEPQHF
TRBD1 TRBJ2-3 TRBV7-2 CASSLAGQGFDTQYF
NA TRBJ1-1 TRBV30 CAWRERRYTEAFF
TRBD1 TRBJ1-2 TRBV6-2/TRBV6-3 CASSRPGQGFYGYTF
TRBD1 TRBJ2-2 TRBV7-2 CASSLRQGTGELFF
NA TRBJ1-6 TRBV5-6 CASSPTTGRRNSPLHF
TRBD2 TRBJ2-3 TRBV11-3 CASSFTSAGVTDTQYF
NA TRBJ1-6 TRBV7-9 CASSPMGGARNSPLHF
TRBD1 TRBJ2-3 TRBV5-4 CASSLDLRGQGNTDTQYF
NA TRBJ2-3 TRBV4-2 CASSLMEGTDTQYF
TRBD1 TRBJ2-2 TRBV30 CAWTPQGQSNTGELFF
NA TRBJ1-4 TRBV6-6 CASSYSTRAGEKLFF
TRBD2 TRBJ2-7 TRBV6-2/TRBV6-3 CASSPRGPGTSDYYEQYF
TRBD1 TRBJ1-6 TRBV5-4 CASSSGTDLHEPLHF
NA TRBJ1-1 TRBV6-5 CASSQGGTEAFF
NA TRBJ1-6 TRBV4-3 CASSQEESLANSPLHF
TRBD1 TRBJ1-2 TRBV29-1 CSVHEGQANYGYTF
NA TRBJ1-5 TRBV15 CATSTQGSQPQHF
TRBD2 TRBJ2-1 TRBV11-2 CASSFRLAGMSSYNEQFF
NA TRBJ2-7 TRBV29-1 CSVEEAVKQYF
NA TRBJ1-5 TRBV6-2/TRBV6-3 CASSYLGQGNQPQHF
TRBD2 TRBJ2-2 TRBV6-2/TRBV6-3 CASSYRTTSGGELFF
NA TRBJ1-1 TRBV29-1 CSVSRQEVEAFF
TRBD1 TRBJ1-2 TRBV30 CAWSEGQGNYGYTF
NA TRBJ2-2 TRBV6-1 CASSEAQGLGTGELFF
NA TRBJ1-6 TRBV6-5 CASSQGSYNSPLHF
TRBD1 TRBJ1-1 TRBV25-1 CASRTTGDTEAFF
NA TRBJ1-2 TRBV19 CASSILREGGYTF
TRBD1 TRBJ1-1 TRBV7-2 CASSLDRGTEAFF
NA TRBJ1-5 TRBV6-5 CASSLGQNFQPQHF
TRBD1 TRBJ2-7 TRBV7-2 CASSIGQGKYEQYF
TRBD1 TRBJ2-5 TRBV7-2 CASSMDRVQETQYF
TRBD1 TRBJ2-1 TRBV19 CASSFGQGAYNEQFF
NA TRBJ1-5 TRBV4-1 CASSQDPGGIQPQHF
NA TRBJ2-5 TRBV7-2 CASSPEGLRRTQYF
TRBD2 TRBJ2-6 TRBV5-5 CASSLSGGTFSGANVLTF
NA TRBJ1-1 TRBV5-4 CASSSPLGANTEAFF